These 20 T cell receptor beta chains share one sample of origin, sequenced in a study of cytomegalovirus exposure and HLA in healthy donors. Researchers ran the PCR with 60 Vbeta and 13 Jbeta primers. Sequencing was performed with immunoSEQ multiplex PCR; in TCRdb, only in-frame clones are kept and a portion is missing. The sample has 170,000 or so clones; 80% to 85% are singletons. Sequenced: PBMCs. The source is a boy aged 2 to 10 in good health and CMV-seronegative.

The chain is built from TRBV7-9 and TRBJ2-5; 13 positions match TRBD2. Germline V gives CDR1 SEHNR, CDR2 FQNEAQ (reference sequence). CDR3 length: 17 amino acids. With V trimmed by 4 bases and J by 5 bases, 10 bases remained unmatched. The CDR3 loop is CASSYPGTSGVLETQYF. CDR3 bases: TGTGCCAGCAGCTACCCCGGGACTAGCGGGGTACTCGAGACCCAGTACTTC.

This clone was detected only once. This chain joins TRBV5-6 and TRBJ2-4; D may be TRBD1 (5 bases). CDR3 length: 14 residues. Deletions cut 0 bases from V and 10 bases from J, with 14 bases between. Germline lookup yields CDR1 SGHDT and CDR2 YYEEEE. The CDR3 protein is CASSLVGGAGIQYF. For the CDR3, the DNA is TGTGCCAGCAGCTTGGTTGGTGGGGCCGGGATTCAGTACTTC.

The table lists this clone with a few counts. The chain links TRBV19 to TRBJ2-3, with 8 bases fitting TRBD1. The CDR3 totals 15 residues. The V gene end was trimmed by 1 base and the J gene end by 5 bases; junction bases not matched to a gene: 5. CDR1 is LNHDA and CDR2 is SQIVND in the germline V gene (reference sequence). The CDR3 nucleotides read TGTGCCAGTAGTATAGGGACAGGGCCGAGAGATACGCAGTATTTT. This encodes CASSIGTGPRDTQYF.

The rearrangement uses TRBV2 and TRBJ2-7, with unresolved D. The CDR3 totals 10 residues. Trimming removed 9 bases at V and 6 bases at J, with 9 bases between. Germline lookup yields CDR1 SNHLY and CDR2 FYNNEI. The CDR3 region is CASSVSEQYF. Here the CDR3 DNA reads TGTGCCAGTTCGGTCTCCGAGCAGTACTTC.

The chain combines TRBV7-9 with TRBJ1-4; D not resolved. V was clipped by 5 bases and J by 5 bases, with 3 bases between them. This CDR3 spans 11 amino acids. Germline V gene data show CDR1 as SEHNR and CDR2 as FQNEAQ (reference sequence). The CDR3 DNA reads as TGTGCCAGCAGCACAAATGAAAAACTGTTTTTT. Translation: CASSTNEKLFF.

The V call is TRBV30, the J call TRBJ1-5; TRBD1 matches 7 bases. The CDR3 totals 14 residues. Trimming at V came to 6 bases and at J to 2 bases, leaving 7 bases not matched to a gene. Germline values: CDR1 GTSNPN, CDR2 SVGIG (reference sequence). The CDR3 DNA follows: TGTGCCTGTGCCATAACAGGGGGCAATCAGCCCCAGCATTTT. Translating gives CACAITGGNQPQHF.

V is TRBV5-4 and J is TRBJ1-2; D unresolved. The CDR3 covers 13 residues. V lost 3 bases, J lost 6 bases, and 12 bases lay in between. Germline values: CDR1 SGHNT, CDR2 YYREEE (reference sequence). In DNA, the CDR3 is TGTGCCAGCAGCTCCGACGGGGATGATGGCTACACCTTC. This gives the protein CASSSDGDDGYTF.

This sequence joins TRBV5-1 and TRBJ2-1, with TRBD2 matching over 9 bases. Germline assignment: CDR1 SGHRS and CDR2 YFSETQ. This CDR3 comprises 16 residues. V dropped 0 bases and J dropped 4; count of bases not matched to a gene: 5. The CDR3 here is CASSLGPAGGYNEQFF. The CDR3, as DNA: TGCGCCAGCAGCTTGGGGCCAGCGGGGGGTTACAATGAGCAGTTCTTC.

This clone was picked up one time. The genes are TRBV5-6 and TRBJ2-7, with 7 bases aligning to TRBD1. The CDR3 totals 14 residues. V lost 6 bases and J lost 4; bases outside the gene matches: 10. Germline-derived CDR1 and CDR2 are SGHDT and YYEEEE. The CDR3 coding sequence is TGTGCCAGCATCCGGGACAGCCAGACTTACGAGCAGTACTTC. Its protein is CASIRDSQTYEQYF. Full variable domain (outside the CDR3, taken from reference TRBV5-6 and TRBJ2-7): DAGVTQSPTHLIKTRGQQVTLRCSPKSGHDTVSWYQQALGQGPQFIFQYYEEEERQRGNFPDRFSGHQFPNYSSELNVNALLLGDSALYLCASIRDSQTYEQYFGPGTRLTVT.

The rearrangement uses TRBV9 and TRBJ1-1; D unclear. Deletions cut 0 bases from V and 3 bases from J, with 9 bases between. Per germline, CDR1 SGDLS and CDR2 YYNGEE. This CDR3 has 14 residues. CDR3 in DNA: TGTGCCAGCAGCGTAGTGTCGAGGGACACTGAAGCTTTCTTT. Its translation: CASSVVSRDTEAFF.

The CDR3 loop is CASSETRGLAANKNIQYF. The CDR3, as DNA: TGTGCCAGCAGTGAAACCCGGGGACTAGCGGCAAACAAAAACATTCAGTACTTC. The rearrangement joins TRBV25-1 to TRBJ2-4; TRBD2 aligns across 11 bases. V dropped 2 bases and J dropped 3; count of bases not matched to a gene: 9. Germline lookup yields CDR1 MGHDK and CDR2 SYGVNS. The CDR3 sequence is 18 residues long. Using reference TRBV25-1 and TRBJ2-4 for the parts outside the CDR3, the full variable domain is EADIYQTPRYLVIGTGKKITLECSQTMGHDKMYWYQQDPGMELHLIHYSYGVNSTEKGDLSSESTVSRIRTEHFPLTLESARPSHTSQYLCASSETRGLAANKNIQYFGAGTRLSVL.

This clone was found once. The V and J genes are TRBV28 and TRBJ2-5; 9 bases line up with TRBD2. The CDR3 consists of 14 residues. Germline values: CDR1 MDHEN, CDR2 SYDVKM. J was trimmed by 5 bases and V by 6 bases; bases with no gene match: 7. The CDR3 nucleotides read TGTGCCAGCAGCCCCGGACTAGCGCCCGAGACCCAGTACTTC. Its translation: CASSPGLAPETQYF.

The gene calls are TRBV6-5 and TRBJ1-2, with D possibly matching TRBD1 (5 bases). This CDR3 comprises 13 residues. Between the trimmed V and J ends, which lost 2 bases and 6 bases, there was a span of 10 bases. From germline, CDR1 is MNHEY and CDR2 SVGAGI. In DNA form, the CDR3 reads TGTGCCAGCAGTTACGACGGGGGAAATGGCTACACCTTC. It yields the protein CASSYDGGNGYTF.

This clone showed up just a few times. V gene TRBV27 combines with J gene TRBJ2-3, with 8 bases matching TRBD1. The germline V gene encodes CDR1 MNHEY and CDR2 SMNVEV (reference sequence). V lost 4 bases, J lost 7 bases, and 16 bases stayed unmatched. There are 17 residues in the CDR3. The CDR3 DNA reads TGTGCCAGCAGTTCGGGACAGGACCACCCCACACTGTATACGCAGTATTTT. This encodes CASSSGQDHPTLYTQYF.

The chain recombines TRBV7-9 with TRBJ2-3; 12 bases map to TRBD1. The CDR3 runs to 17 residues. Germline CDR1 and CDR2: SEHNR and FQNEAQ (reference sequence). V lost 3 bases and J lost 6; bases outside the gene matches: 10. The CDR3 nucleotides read TGTGCCAGCAGCTTTAGCCTCCCCGGGACAGGGGGCGATACGCAGTATTTT. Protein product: CASSFSLPGTGGDTQYF. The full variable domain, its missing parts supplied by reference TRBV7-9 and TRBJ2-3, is DTGVSQNPRHKITKRGQNVTFRCDPISEHNRLYWYRQTLGQGPEFLTYFQNEAQLEKSRLLSDRFSAERPKGSFSTLEIQRTEQGDSAMYLCASSFSLPGTGGDTQYFGPGTRLTVL.

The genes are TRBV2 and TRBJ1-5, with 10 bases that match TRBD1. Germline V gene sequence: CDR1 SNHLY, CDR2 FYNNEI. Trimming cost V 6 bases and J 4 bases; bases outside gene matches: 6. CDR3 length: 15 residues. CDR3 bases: TGTGCCAGCAGGGGGGACAGGGGAGGGAATCAGCCCCAGCATTTT. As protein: CASRGDRGGNQPQHF.

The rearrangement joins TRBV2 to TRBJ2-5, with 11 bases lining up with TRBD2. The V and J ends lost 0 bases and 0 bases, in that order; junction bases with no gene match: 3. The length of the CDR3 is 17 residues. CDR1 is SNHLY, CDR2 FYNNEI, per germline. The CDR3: CASSEARGLADQETQYF. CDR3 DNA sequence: TGTGCCAGCAGTGAAGCGCGGGGACTAGCGGACCAAGAGACCCAGTACTTC.

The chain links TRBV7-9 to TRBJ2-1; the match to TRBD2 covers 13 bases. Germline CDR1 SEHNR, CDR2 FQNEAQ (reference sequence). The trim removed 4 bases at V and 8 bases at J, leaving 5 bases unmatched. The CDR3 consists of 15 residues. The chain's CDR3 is CASSYGLAGVDEQFF. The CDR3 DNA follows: TGTGCCAGCAGCTACGGACTAGCGGGAGTGGATGAGCAGTTCTTC. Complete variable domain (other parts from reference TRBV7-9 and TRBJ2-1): DTGVSQNPRHKITKRGQNVTFRCDPISEHNRLYWYRQTLGQGPEFLTYFQNEAQLEKSRLLSDRFSAERPKGSFSTLEIQRTEQGDSAMYLCASSYGLAGVDEQFFGPGTRLTVL.

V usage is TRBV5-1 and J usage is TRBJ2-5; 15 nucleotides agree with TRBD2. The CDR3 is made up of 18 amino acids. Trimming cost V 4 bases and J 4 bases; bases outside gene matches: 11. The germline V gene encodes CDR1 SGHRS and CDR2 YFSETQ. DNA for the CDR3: TGCGCCAGCAGCGGAACGGGACTAGCGGGAGGAGGAGGAGAGACCCAGTACTTC. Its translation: CASSGTGLAGGGGETQYF.

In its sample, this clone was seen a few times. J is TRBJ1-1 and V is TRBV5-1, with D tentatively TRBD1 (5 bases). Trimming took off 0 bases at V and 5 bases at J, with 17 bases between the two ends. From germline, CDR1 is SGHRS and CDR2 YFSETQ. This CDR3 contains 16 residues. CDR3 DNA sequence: TGCGCCAGCAGCTTGGAGGGGACGGGAGAGGGGACTGAAGCTTTCTTT. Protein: CASSLEGTGEGTEAFF.